These 3 T cell receptor beta chains were all obtained from the same sample, sequenced in a study of T cell responses to AZD1222 COVID-19 vaccine. Some clones are missing from TCRdb's copy, which holds only in-frame ones; the method was immunoSEQ multiplex PCR. Here the sample spans tens of thousands of clones, more than 75% being singletons. Here the sequenced sample was peripheral blood, taken on day 0 of MenACWY control vaccination. Receptors were obtained from an adult in good health.

The J gene is TRBJ2-1, the V gene TRBV5-1; D possibly corresponds to TRBD1 (6 bases). V was clipped by 2 bases and J by 7 bases, with 10 bases between them. Germline CDR1 SGHRS, CDR2 YFSETQ. This CDR3 comprises 13 residues. The DNA of the CDR3 is TGCGCCAGCAGCTTCCCCCAGGGGAATGAGCAGTTCTTC. Its protein is CASSFPQGNEQFF.

This sequence joins TRBV28 and TRBJ2-2, with D perhaps assigned TRBD1 or TRBD2 (6 bases each). Germline values: CDR1 MDHEN, CDR2 SYDVKM. CDR3 length: 15 amino acids. V shed 6 bases and J shed 4 bases, with 15 bases lying between them. The CDR3 sequence is CASRPWGASTGELFF. CDR3 nucleotide sequence: TGTGCCAGCAGACCCTGGGGGGCGAGCACCGGGGAGCTGTTTTTT.

The chain recombines TRBV15 with TRBJ2-3; 7 bases match TRBD2. The ends lost 6 bases at V and 2 bases at J; junction bases unmatched: 8. From germline, CDR1 is LNHNV and CDR2 YYDKDF (reference sequence). This CDR3 spans 15 amino acids. The CDR3 protein is CATRVGGGLTDTQYF. CDR3 coding DNA: TGTGCCACCAGGGTGGGGGGGGGACTCACAGATACGCAGTATTTT.